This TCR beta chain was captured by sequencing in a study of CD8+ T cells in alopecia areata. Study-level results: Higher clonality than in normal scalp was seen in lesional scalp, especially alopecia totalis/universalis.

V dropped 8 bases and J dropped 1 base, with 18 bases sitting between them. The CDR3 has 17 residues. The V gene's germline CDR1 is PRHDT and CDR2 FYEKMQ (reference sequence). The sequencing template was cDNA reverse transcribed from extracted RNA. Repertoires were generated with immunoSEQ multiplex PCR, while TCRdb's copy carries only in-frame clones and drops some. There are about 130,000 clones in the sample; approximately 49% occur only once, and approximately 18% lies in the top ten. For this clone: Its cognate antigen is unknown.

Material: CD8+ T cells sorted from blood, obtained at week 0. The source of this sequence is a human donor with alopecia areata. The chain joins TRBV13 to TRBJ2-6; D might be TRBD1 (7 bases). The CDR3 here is CASLRGRGASGANVLTF. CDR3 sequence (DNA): TGTGCCAGCCTACGGGGCAGGGGGGCGTCTGGGGCCAACGTCCTGACTTTC.